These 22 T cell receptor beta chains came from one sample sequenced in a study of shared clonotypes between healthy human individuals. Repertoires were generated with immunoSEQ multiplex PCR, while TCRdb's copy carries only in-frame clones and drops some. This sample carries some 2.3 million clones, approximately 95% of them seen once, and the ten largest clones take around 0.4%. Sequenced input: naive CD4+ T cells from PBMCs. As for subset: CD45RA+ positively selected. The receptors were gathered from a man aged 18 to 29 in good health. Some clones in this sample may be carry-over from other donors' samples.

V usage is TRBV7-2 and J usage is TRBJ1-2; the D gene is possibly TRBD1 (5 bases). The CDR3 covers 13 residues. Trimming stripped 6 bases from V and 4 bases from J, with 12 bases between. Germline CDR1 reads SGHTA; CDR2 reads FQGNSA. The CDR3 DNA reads TGTGCCAGCAGATCGGGGGGAGGCTATGGCTACACCTTC. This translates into CASRSGGGYGYTF.

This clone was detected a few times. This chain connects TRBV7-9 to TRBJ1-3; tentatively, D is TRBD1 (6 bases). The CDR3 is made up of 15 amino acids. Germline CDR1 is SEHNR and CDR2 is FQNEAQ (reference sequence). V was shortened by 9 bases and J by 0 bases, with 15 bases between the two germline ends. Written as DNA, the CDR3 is TGTGCCAGTCACCCGGGGGCGATCTCTGGAAACACCATATATTTT. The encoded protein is CASHPGAISGNTIYF.

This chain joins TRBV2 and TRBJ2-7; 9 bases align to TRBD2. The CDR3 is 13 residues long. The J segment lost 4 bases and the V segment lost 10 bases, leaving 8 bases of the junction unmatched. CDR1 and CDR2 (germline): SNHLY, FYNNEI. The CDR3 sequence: CATMASGKYEQYF. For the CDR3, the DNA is TGTGCCACAATGGCTAGCGGGAAGTACGAGCAGTACTTC.

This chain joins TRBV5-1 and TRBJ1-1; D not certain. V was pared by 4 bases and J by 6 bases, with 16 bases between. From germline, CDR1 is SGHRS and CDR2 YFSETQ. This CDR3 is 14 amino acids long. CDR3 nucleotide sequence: TGCGCCAGCAGCCCCGGTGGCAGTTTAGCTGAAGCTTTCTTT. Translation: CASSPGGSLAEAFF.

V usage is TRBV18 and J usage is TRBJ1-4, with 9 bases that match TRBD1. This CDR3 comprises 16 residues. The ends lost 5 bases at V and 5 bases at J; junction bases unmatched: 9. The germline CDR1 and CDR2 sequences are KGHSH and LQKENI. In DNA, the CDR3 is TGTGCCAGCTCAGCCGTTGCCGGGACAGGGAATGAAAAACTGTTTTTT. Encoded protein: CASSAVAGTGNEKLFF. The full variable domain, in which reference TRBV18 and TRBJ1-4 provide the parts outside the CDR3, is NAGVMQNPRHLVRRRGQEARLRCSPMKGHSHVYWYRQLPEEGLKFMVYLQKENIIDESGMPKERFSAEFPKEGPSILRIQQVVRGDSAAYFCASSAVAGTGNEKLFFGSGTQLSVL.

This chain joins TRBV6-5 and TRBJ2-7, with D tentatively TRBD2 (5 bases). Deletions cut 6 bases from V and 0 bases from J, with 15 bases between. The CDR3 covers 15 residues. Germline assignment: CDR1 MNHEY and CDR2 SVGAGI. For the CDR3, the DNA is TGTGCCAGCAGGGAGGCTGCAGGAGCCTCCTACGAGCAGTACTTC. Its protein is CASREAAGASYEQYF.

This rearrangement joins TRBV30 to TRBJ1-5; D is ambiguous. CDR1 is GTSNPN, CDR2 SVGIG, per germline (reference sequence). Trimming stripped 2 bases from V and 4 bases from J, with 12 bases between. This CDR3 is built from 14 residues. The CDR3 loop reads CAWSFGGGNQPQHF. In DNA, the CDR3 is TGTGCCTGGAGTTTTGGTGGAGGAAATCAGCCCCAGCATTTT.

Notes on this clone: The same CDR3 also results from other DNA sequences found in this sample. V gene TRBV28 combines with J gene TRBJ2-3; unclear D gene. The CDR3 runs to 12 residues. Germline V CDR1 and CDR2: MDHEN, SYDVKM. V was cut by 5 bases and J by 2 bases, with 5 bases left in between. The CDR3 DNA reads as TGTGCCAGCAGTCTTACCACAGATACGCAGTATTTT. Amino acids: CASSLTTDTQYF.

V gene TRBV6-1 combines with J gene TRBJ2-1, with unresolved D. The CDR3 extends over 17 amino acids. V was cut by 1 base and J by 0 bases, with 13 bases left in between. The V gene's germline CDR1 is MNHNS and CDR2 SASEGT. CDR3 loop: CASSEGSTSGSYNEQFF. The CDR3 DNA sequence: TGTGCCAGCAGTGAAGGGTCCACCTCGGGCTCCTACAATGAGCAGTTCTTC.

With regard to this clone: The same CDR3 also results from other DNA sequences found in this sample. The CDR3 protein is CASSPGTGNTEAFF. CDR3 nucleotides: TGTGCCAGCTCACCCGGTACAGGGAACACTGAAGCTTTCTTT. The chain recombines TRBV18 with TRBJ1-1, with a possible D match to TRBD1 (5 bases). V lost 3 bases and J 1 base, leaving 9 bases between the germline ends. Germline V CDR1 and CDR2: KGHSH, LQKENI. The CDR3 is made up of 14 amino acids. The entire variable domain, with the rest obtained from reference TRBV18 and TRBJ1-1, is as follows: NAGVMQNPRHLVRRRGQEARLRCSPMKGHSHVYWYRQLPEEGLKFMVYLQKENIIDESGMPKERFSAEFPKEGPSILRIQQVVRGDSAAYFCASSPGTGNTEAFFGQGTRLTVV.

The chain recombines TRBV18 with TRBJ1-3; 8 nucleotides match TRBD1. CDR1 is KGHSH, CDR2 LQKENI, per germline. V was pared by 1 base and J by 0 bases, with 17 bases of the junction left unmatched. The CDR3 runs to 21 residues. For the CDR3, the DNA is TGTGCCAGCTCACCACTTCGGGGGGCAGGGGGCAACCCGAGCTCTGGAAACACCATATATTTT. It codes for CASSPLRGAGGNPSSGNTIYF.

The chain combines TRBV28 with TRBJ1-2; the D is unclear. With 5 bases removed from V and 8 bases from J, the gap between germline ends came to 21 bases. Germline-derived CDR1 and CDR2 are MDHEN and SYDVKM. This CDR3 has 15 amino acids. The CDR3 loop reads CASSLGFGVVGGYTF. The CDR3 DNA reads TGTGCCAGCAGTCTGGGTTTTGGGGTCGTCGGCGGCTACACCTTC.

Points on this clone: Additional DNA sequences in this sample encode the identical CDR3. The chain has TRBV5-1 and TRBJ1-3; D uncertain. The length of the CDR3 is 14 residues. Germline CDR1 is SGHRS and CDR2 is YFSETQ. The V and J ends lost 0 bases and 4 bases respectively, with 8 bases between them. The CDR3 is CASSLAGSGNTIYF. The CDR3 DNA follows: TGCGCCAGCAGCTTGGCCGGTTCCGGAAACACCATATATTTT.

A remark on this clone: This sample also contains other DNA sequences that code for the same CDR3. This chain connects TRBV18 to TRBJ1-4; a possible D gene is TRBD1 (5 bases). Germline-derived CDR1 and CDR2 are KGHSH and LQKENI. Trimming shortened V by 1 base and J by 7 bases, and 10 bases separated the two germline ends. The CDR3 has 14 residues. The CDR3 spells CASSPQGLGEKLFF. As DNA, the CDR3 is TGTGCCAGCTCACCACAGGGGTTGGGTGAAAAACTGTTTTTT.

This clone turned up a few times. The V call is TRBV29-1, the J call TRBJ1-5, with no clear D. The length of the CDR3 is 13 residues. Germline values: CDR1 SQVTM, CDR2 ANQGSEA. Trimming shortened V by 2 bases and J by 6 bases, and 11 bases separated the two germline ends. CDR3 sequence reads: CSVEMGFGQPQHF. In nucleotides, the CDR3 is TGCAGCGTTGAAATGGGGTTCGGTCAGCCCCAGCATTTT.

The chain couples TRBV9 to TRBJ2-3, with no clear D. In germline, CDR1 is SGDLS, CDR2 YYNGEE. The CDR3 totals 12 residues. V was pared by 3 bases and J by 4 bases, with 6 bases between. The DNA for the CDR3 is TGTGCCAGCAGCGGGAGTTCAGATACGCAGTATTTT. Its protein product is CASSGSSDTQYF.

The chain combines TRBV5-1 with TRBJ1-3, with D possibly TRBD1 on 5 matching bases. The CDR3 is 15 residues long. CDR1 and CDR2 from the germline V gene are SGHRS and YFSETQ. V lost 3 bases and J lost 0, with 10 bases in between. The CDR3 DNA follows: TGCGCCAGCAGCTCAGGGACGGACTCTGGAAACACCATATATTTT. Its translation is CASSSGTDSGNTIYF.

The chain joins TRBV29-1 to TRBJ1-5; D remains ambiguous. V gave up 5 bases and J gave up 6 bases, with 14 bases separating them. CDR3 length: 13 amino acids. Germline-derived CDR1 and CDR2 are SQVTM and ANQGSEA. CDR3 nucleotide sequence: TGCAGCGTTCAGCCACTCCCAGGTCAGCCCCAGCATTTT. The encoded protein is CSVQPLPGQPQHF.

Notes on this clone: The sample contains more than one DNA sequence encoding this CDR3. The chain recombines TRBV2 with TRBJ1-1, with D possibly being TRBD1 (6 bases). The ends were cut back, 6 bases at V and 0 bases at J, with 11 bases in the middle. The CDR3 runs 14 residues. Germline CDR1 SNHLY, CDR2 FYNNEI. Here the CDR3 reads CASSEQGMNTEAFF. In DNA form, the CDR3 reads TGTGCCAGCAGCGAACAGGGAATGAACACTGAAGCTTTCTTT.

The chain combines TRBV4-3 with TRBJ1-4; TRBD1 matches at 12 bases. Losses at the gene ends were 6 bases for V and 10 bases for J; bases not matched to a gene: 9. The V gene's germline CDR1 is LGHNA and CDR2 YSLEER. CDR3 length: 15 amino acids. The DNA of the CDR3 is TGCGCCAGCAGGCCAGTCGGGACAGGGGGCGGAAAACTGTTTTTT. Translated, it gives CASRPVGTGGGKLFF.

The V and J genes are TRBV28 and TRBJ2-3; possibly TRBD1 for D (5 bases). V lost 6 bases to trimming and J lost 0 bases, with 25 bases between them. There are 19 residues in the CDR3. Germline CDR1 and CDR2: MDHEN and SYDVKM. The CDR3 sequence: CASSLRARFKPFSTDTQYF. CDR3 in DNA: TGTGCCAGCAGCCTCAGGGCGAGATTCAAACCCTTTAGCACAGATACGCAGTATTTT.

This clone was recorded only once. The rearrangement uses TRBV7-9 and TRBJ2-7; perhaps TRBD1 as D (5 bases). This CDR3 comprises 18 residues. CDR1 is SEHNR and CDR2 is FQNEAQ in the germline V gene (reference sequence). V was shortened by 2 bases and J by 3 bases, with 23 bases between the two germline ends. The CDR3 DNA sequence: TGTGCCAGCAGCTTAAGAACTCAGGGCAGGGTGGGCCACTACGAGCAGTACTTC. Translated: CASSLRTQGRVGHYEQYF. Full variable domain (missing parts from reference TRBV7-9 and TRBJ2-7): DTGVSQNPRHKITKRGQNVTFRCDPISEHNRLYWYRQTLGQGPEFLTYFQNEAQLEKSRLLSDRFSAERPKGSFSTLEIQRTEQGDSAMYLCASSLRTQGRVGHYEQYFGPGTRLTVT.